This T cell receptor (beta chain) was documented in a study of spatial heterogeneity in lung cancer. This clonotype was counted once. What it binds is not known. Study findings and constraints: Expanded intratumoral alpha and beta TCR counts tracked tumor mutation counts. Sequencing reached an estimated coverage of tumor T cells that was only around 6.6% for alpha chains and 13% for beta chains.

Described time point: sample taken at primary tumor resection. This CDR3 comprises 13 residues. Germline V CDR1 and CDR2: MDHEN, SYDVKM. Trimming stripped 6 bases from V and 2 bases from J, with 11 bases between. TCRdb redid the calling of the 5' RACE reads with MiXCR, one entry per CDR3 protein. The top ten clones hold 7.5% to 10% of a sample with over 6,000 distinct CDR3 sequences, about an eighth of them seen once. The rearrangement links TRBV28 to TRBJ2-7; D gene uncertain. The material was lung tumor tissue, obtained at surgery. This clonotype originated in a male donor with early-stage non-small cell lung cancer. This CDR3 reads CASSTWDTYEQYF. CDR3 sequence (DNA): TGTGCCAGCAGCACCTGGGATACCTACGAGCAGTACTTC.